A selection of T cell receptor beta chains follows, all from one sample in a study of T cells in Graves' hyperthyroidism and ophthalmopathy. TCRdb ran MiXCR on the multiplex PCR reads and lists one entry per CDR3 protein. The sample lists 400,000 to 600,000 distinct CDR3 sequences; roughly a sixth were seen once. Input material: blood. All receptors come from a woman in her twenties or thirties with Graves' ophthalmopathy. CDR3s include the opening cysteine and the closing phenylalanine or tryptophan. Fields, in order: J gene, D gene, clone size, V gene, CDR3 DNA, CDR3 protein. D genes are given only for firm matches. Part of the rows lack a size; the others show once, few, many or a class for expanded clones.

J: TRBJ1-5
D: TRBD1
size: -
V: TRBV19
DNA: TGTGCCAGTAGTCCGGGACAGGTCTGGAGTAATGGCAATCAGCCCCAGCATTTT
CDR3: CASSPGQVWSNGNQPQHF

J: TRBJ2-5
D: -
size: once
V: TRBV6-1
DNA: TGTGCCAGCAGTACCCCGGCGCAGGAGACCCAGTACTTC
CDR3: CASSTPAQETQYF

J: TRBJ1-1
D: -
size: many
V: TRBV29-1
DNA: TGCAGCGTTGACAAGGGGGGGGACACTGAAGCTTTCTTT
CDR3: CSVDKGGDTEAFF

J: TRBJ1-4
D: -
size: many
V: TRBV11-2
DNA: TGTGCCAGCAGCCCCGTCGCGGGGGGTGATGAAAAACTGTTTTTT
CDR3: CASSPVAGGDEKLFF

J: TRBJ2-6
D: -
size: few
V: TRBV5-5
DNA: TGTGCCAGCAGCATAAACAGGGGAGGGCCTGGCTCTGGGGCCAACGTCCTGACTTTC
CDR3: CASSINRGGPGSGANVLTF

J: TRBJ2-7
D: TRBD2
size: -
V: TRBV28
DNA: TGTGCCAGCAGTCCCGTCGCGGGAGGGATTTACGAGCAGTACTTC
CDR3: CASSPVAGGIYEQYF

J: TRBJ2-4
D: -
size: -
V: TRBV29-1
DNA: TGCAGCGTTGATGGAGGGACCAAAAACATTCAGTACTTC
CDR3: CSVDGGTKNIQYF

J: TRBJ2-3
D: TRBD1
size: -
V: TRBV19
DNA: TGTGCCAGTAGAAAGACAGGGGCAGATACGCAGTATTTT
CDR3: CASRKTGADTQYF

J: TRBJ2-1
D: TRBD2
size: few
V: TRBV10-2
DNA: TGCGCCAGCAGTTCCCGACTAGCGGGGAGTTACAATGAGCAGTTCTTC
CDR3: CASSSRLAGSYNEQFF

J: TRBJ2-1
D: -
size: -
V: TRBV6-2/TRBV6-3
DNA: TGTGCCAGCAGTTACTCGATGGAGAGCTCCTACAATGAGCAGTTCTTC
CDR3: CASSYSMESSYNEQFF

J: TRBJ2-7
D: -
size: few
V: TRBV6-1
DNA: TGTGCCAGCAGTGAGGACACCGGGACGATCTCCTACGAGCAGTACTTC
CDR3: CASSEDTGTISYEQYF

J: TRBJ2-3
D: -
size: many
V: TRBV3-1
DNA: TGTGCCAGCAGCCGCGGGGCGACAGATACGCAGTATTTT
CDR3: CASSRGATDTQYF

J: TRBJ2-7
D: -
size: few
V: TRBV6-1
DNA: TGTGCCAGCAGTTCATGGGACGGGGCCTACGAGCAGTACTTC
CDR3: CASSSWDGAYEQYF

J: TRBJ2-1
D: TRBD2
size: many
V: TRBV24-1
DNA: TGTGCCACCAGTGATGGGGGAACTGGGACTAGCCGCTACAATGAGCAGTTCTTC
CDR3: CATSDGGTGTSRYNEQFF

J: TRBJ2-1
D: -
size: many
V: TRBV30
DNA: TGTGCCTGGAGTACACGGTCCTACAATGAGCAGTTCTTC
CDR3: CAWSTRSYNEQFF

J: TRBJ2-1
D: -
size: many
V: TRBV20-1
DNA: TGCAGTGCTAGAGATCGGACCCCTACCTACAATGAGCAGTTCTTC
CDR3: CSARDRTPTYNEQFF

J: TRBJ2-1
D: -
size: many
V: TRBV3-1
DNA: TGTGCCAGCAGCCAAGGGCTGACCAATGAGCAGTTCTTC
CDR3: CASSQGLTNEQFF

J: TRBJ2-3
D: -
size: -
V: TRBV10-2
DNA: TGCGCCAGCAGTGAGTCTATAGCGTACACAGATACGCAGTATTTT
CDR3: CASSESIAYTDTQYF

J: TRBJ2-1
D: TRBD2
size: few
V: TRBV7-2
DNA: TGTGCCAGCAGCTTAGCTGGTAGCGGGACCCGTGATGAGCAGTTCTTC
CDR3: CASSLAGSGTRDEQFF

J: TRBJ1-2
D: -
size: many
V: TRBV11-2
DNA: TGTGCCAGCAGCTTTCGGTTGGGGGTCGAGATTACTGGCTACACCTTC
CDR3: CASSFRLGVEITGYTF

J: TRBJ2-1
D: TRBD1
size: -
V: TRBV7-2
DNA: TGTGCCAGCAGCTCTCCCGGGACAGGCAACAATGAGCAGTTCTTC
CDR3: CASSSPGTGNNEQFF

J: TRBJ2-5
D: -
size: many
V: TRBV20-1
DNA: TGCAGTGCTAACGACTATTACCAAGAGACCCAGTACTTC
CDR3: CSANDYYQETQYF

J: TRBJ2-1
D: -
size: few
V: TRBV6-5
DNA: TGTGCCAGCAGTTACGGGGGAGGATCCGGGAATGAGCAGTTCTTC
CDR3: CASSYGGGSGNEQFF